This T cell receptor (beta chain) emerged from a study of neurological immune-mediated disorders. The unsorted libraries were produced from 2 million PBMCs held at -80 C. Each TCR transcript was tagged with a 10-nucleotide random UMI during 5'RACE. Over 190 million TCR-beta sequences from 15-18 subjects came out of each sequencing run. MiXCR was run by TCRdb on the 5' RACE reads, yielding one entry per CDR3 protein. The sample contains approximately 20,000 distinct CDR3 sequences, around a quarter of which appear only once. The count of this clonotype is one. V was trimmed by 4 bases and J by 1 base, leaving 13 bases between them. The CDR3 contains 15 residues. The germline gives CDR1 MGHRA, CDR2 YSYEKL.

This TCR was recovered from a man aged 45-65 years with HTLV-1-associated myelopathy (HAM/TSP). What was sequenced was PBMCs. This rearrangement joins TRBV4-1 to TRBJ1-2; D gene unclear. CDR3 loop: CASSPVLGGNYGYTF. The CDR3 nucleotides are TGCGCCAGCAGCCCCGTGCTAGGAGGTAACTATGGCTACACCTTC.